Presented here are 32 T cell receptor beta chains from one specimen sequenced in a study of blood T cell repertoires in COVID-19. Measured with immunoSEQ multiplex PCR; TCRdb has only the in-frame clones, and not every one. The sample has more than 250,000 clones; around 92% are singletons. Input material: peripheral blood. The origin of the receptors is a man aged 18 to 30 who had recovered from COVID-19.

J is TRBJ1-6 and V is TRBV27; possible D gene TRBD1, 6 bases. Germline V gene data show CDR1 as MNHEY and CDR2 as SMNVEV (reference sequence). This CDR3 has 12 amino acids. V lost 5 bases to trimming and J lost 10 bases, with 9 bases between them. CDR3 protein: CASSPGTSPLHF. The CDR3 DNA is TGTGCCAGCAGTCCGGGGACATCACCCCTCCACTTT.

The J gene is TRBJ1-2, the V gene TRBV4-3; D is ambiguous. This CDR3 is 14 amino acids long. With 1 base removed from V and 4 bases from J, the gap between germline ends came to 10 bases. Germline-derived CDR1 and CDR2 are LGHNA and YSLEER. The CDR3 protein is CASSQAGPLYGYTF. The CDR3 coding sequence is TGCGCCAGCAGCCAAGCTGGTCCACTCTATGGCTACACCTTC.

The chain carries TRBV6-6 and TRBJ1-2, with D possibly being TRBD1 (6 bases). The germline V gene has CDR1 MNHNY and CDR2 SVGAGI (reference sequence). Trimming removed 0 bases at V and 3 bases at J, with 14 bases between. The CDR3 is 16 amino acids. CDR3 DNA sequence: TGTGCCAGCAGTTACTCGGGAGGGGGAATGGACTATGGCTACACCTTC. Protein sequence: CASSYSGGGMDYGYTF.

In this sample, this clone turned up once. This sequence joins TRBV5-1 and TRBJ2-5; 9 bases map to TRBD1. Germline V gene lookup returns CDR1 SGHRS and CDR2 YFSETQ. The CDR3 consists of 17 residues. The junction had 11 bases not matched to a gene; V was cut back by 0 bases and J by 5 bases. CDR3 protein: CASSLAPLQGATETQYF. The DNA for the CDR3 is TGCGCCAGCAGCTTGGCCCCTTTACAGGGGGCAACGGAGACCCAGTACTTC.

This clone was detected only once. The genes are TRBV19 and TRBJ2-1; TRBD2 matches 7 bases. Looked up from germline, CDR1 is LNHDA and CDR2 is SQIVND (reference sequence). V gave up 6 bases and J gave up 4 bases; unmatched junction bases: 12. The CDR3 has 16 amino acids. The CDR3 DNA is TGTGCCAGTAGCCCCCTGTGGGCGGGAGATTACAATGAGCAGTTCTTC. Translated, it gives CASSPLWAGDYNEQFF.

The chain employs TRBV5-1 and TRBJ2-5, with a weak D call TRBD2 (6 bases). The length of the CDR3 is 13 residues. Germline V gives CDR1 SGHRS, CDR2 YFSETQ. V dropped 0 bases and J dropped 4 bases, with 7 bases sitting between them. CDR3 sequence: CASSLVGGETQYF. CDR3 DNA: TGCGCCAGCAGCTTGGTGGGGGGAGAGACCCAGTACTTC.

Here the CDR3 DNA reads TGTGCCAGCAGCCAGGACATAGAGCAGTTCTTC. Its protein is CASSQDIEQFF. This chain links TRBV12-3 or TRBV12-4 with TRBJ2-1; possible D gene TRBD1, 5 bases. The V gene lost 6 bases and the J gene lost 10 bases, with 10 bases spanning the gap. CDR3 length equals 11 residues.

This chain connects TRBV6-5 to TRBJ1-6; the D gene is possibly TRBD1 (5 bases). CDR3 length: 14 residues. CDR1 is MNHEY and CDR2 is SVGAGI in the germline V gene. V was cut by 4 bases and J by 7 bases, with 11 bases left in between. The CDR3 DNA sequence: TGTGCCAGCAGTTTGGGCAGGGTGAATTCACCCCTCCACTTT. This translates into CASSLGRVNSPLHF.

The J gene is TRBJ2-3, the V gene TRBV11-2, with TRBD2 matching 9 bases. V trimming: 5 bases; J trimming: 4 bases; junction bases outside the gene matches: 13. Germline V gene sequence: CDR1 SGHAT, CDR2 FQNNGV. This CDR3 has 17 amino acids. CDR3 in DNA: TGTGCCAGCAGCCCACCCTACTCTAGCGGGAACTCAGATACGCAGTATTTT. Translating gives CASSPPYSSGNSDTQYF.

The rearrangement joins TRBV6-6 to TRBJ1-2; D is unresolved. Looked up from germline, CDR1 is MNHNY and CDR2 is SVGAGI (reference sequence). The CDR3 runs 12 residues. The V gene lost 4 bases and the J gene lost 8 bases, with 11 bases spanning the gap. The CDR3 DNA is TGTGCCAGCAGTTCTCTTTCCAGGGGCTACACCTTC. Translating it yields CASSSLSRGYTF.

The chain joins TRBV5-1 to TRBJ2-2; D not resolved. CDR1 is SGHRS, CDR2 YFSETQ, per germline. CDR3 size: 14 residues. The V end was cut by 3 bases, the J end by 2 bases, with 8 bases between. Written as DNA, the CDR3 is TGCGCCAGCAGCTGGTCAGGTAACACCGGGGAGCTGTTTTTT. It is translated as CASSWSGNTGELFF. The variable domain in full, with the rest retrieved from reference TRBV5-1 and TRBJ2-2, is KAGVTQTPRYLIKTRGQQVTLSCSPISGHRSVSWYQQTPGQGLQFLFEYFSETQRNKGNFPGRFSGRQFSNSRSEMNVSTLELGDSALYLCASSWSGNTGELFFGEGSRLTVL.

On this clone: The junction and the germline gene differ at one end; a read error may be behind it. V gene TRBV7-7 combines with J gene TRBJ1-2; TRBD1 matches 7 bases. CDR3 length equals 14 residues. Germline lookup yields CDR1 SSHAT and CDR2 FNYEAQ (reference sequence). CDR3 sequence: CASSWPDRAVGYTF. CDR3 DNA: TGTGCTAGCAGCTGGCCAGACAGGGCGGTTGGCTACACCTTC.

This clone was picked up one time. The DNA for the CDR3 is TGCAGCGTTGCACAGGGCTCAGATACGCAGTATTTT. Protein sequence: CSVAQGSDTQYF. The V and J genes are TRBV29-1 and TRBJ2-3, with D perhaps matching TRBD1 (6 bases). Germline values: CDR1 SQVTM, CDR2 ANQGSEA. This CDR3 has 12 amino acids. V lost 4 bases and J lost 4, with 9 bases in between.

V and J are TRBV5-1 and TRBJ2-1, with 11 nucleotides matching TRBD2. Germline assignment: CDR1 SGHRS and CDR2 YFSETQ. The CDR3 has 17 amino acids. The ends lost 1 base at V and 0 bases at J; junction bases unmatched: 3. CDR3 bases: TGCGCCAGCAGCTTGAGCACTAGCGGGAGCTCCTACAATGAGCAGTTCTTC. It is translated as CASSLSTSGSSYNEQFF. Drawing the rest from reference TRBV5-1 and TRBJ2-1, the complete variable domain is KAGVTQTPRYLIKTRGQQVTLSCSPISGHRSVSWYQQTPGQGLQFLFEYFSETQRNKGNFPGRFSGRQFSNSRSEMNVSTLELGDSALYLCASSLSTSGSSYNEQFFGPGTRLTVL.

V and J are TRBV5-8 and TRBJ2-5; possibly TRBD1 for D (6 bases). Trimming shortened V by 4 bases and J by 1 base, and 14 bases separated the two germline ends. CDR3 size: 15 residues. Germline V lookup: CDR1 SGHTS, CDR2 YDEGEE. CDR3 DNA: TGTGCCAGCAGCCAAAACAGGGATGTCCAAGAGACCCAGTACTTC. Translated: CASSQNRDVQETQYF.

This clone appeared a single time. The CDR3 DNA is TGTGCCAGCAGCCAAGGGAAGGGCAGGGAAAGGTCCTATGGCTACACCTTC. Its protein is CASSQGKGRERSYGYTF. This chain connects TRBV14 to TRBJ1-2; D is perhaps TRBD1 (5 bases). Germline V gene sequence: CDR1 SGHDN, CDR2 FVKESK. Trimming left V 1 base short and J 4 bases short, with 19 bases between. This CDR3 is built from 17 residues.

The chain joins TRBV4-1 to TRBJ2-1; D uncertain. This CDR3 is 16 amino acids long. The germline gives CDR1 MGHRA, CDR2 YSYEKL. Trimming pared 0 bases from V and 0 bases from J, leaving 9 bases between. The CDR3 region is CASSQEDTLSYNEQFF. The CDR3 DNA sequence: TGCGCCAGCAGCCAAGAAGACACCCTCTCCTACAATGAGCAGTTCTTC.

This clone was observed a few times. The rearrangement uses TRBV6-1 and TRBJ1-3; a possible D gene is TRBD1 (5 bases). The V gene lost 2 bases and the J gene lost 4 bases, with 12 bases spanning the gap. The CDR3 runs to 15 residues. The germline gives CDR1 MNHNS, CDR2 SASEGT. In nucleotides, the CDR3 is TGTGCCAGCAGTGAACGGGCAGGGAACGGAAACACCATATATTTT. This codes for CASSERAGNGNTIYF.

This clone has only one observation. The gene calls are TRBV3-1 (or the pseudogene TRBV3-2) and TRBJ2-3, with unresolved D. CDR3 length: 14 amino acids. CDR1 and CDR2 (germline): LGHDT, YNNKEL (reference sequence). Trimming removed 2 bases at V and 0 bases at J, with 6 bases between. CDR3 DNA: TGTGCCAGCAGCCAAATTACTAGCACAGATACGCAGTATTTT. It is translated as CASSQITSTDTQYF.

This clone was seen only once. The V call is TRBV6-5, the J call TRBJ2-5, with 10 bases lining up with TRBD2. The germline CDR1 and CDR2 sequences are MNHEY and SVGAGI. This CDR3 comprises 15 residues. Here the CDR3 reads CATTLAGAPRETQYF. The DNA for the CDR3 is TGTGCGACGACTCTAGCGGGGGCCCCTAGAGAGACCCAGTACTTC.

This chain joins TRBV18 and TRBJ1-1; 9 bases fit TRBD1. The V gene's germline CDR1 is KGHSH and CDR2 LQKENI. The CDR3 extends over 15 amino acids. Germline trimming cut 2 bases from V and 5 bases from J; bases unmatched to any gene: 6. The CDR3 sequence: CASSPYGTGRTEAFF. CDR3 DNA sequence: TGTGCCAGCTCACCATATGGGACAGGGAGGACTGAAGCTTTCTTT.

V usage is TRBV7-9 and J usage is TRBJ1-2, with 7 bases fitting TRBD1. Germline V gives CDR1 SEHNR, CDR2 FQNEAQ (reference sequence). The CDR3 contains 15 residues. Trimming at V came to 1 base and at J to 3 bases, leaving 5 bases not matched to a gene. The CDR3 spells CASSLVGQEDYGYTF. For the CDR3, the DNA is TGTGCCAGCAGCTTAGTAGGACAGGAGGACTATGGCTACACCTTC.

This sequence joins TRBV24-1 and TRBJ2-2; 11 bases are shared with TRBD2. This CDR3 comprises 18 residues. The germline V gene encodes CDR1 KGHDR and CDR2 SFDVKD. After removal of 6 bases from V and 1 base from J, the junction contained 9 bases not matched to a gene. The CDR3, as DNA: TGTGCCACCAGTCCTAGGCCTAGCGGGGGGCAGAACACCGGGGAGCTGTTTTTT. Amino acids: CATSPRPSGGQNTGELFF.

In its sample, this clone was seen a few times. The gene calls are TRBV7-9 and TRBJ2-7; D is possibly TRBD1 (6 bases). The CDR3 length is 15 residues. Trimming removed 4 bases from V and 3 bases from J, with 16 bases in between. CDR1 is SEHNR and CDR2 is FQNEAQ in the germline V gene (reference sequence). The CDR3 sequence is CASSSRQAADYEQYF. The CDR3 DNA follows: TGTGCCAGCAGCTCGAGACAGGCGGCGGACTACGAGCAGTACTTC.

V usage is TRBV25-1 and J usage is TRBJ1-4; perhaps TRBD1 as D (5 bases). The CDR3 spans 13 residues. Germline assignment: CDR1 MGHDK and CDR2 SYGVNS. The CDR3 DNA follows: TGTGCAACCACAGGTGTACCTAATGAAAAACTGTTTTTT. Translating gives CATTGVPNEKLFF. Supplemented by reference TRBV25-1 and TRBJ1-4, the full variable domain reads EADIYQTPRYLVIGTGKKITLECSQTMGHDKMYWYQQDPGMELHLIHYSYGVNSTEKGDLSSESTVSRIRTEHFPLTLESARPSHTSQYLCATTGVPNEKLFFGSGTQLSVL.

The V and J genes are TRBV7-3 and TRBJ2-3; D perhaps matches TRBD2 (5 bases). This CDR3 has 14 amino acids. V was cut by 3 bases and J by 0 bases, with 7 bases left in between. Germline V gene sequence: CDR1 SGHTA, CDR2 FQGTGA. CDR3 loop: CASSLRLSTDTQYF. The CDR3 region has the DNA TGTGCCAGCAGCTTGAGACTAAGCACAGATACGCAGTATTTT.

This chain uses TRBV3-1 (or the pseudogene TRBV3-2) with TRBJ1-5; possible D gene TRBD1, 5 bases. Germline CDR1 is LGHDT and CDR2 is YNNKEL (reference sequence). V lost 0 bases and J 0 bases, leaving 12 bases between the germline ends. There are 17 residues in the CDR3. The chain's CDR3 is CASSQEVPGYSNQPQHF. The CDR3 bases are TGTGCCAGCAGCCAAGAGGTCCCAGGGTATAGCAATCAGCCCCAGCATTTT.

This chain uses TRBV12-5 with TRBJ2-1; 8 bases line up with TRBD2. Losses at the gene ends were 2 bases for V and 2 bases for J; bases not matched to a gene: 5. This CDR3 comprises 16 residues. CDR1 is LGHNT and CDR2 is FRNRAP in the germline V gene. The CDR3 spells CASGLPSGSAYNEQFF. The CDR3 DNA sequence: TGTGCTAGTGGTTTGCCCAGCGGGAGCGCCTACAATGAGCAGTTCTTC.

This chain links TRBV6-5 with TRBJ1-5; maybe TRBD1 (5 bases). Trimming removed 0 bases from V and 7 bases from J, with 10 bases in between. Germline V gene lookup returns CDR1 MNHEY and CDR2 SVGAGI. This CDR3 has 14 amino acids. CDR3: CASSYSIGGQPQHF. Written as DNA, the CDR3 is TGTGCCAGCAGTTACTCGATCGGGGGGCAGCCCCAGCATTTT.

V gene TRBV4-2 combines with J gene TRBJ2-7, with D possibly being TRBD1 (6 bases). Germline V gives CDR1 LGHNA, CDR2 YNFKEQ. Trimming shortened V by 0 bases and J by 4 bases, and 19 bases separated the two germline ends. This CDR3 contains 17 residues. The CDR3 coding sequence is TGTGCCAGCAGCCAAGATGGTAAGGGGGTATTGGGTTACGAGCAGTACTTC. Encoded protein: CASSQDGKGVLGYEQYF.

The rearrangement links TRBV3-1 (or the pseudogene TRBV3-2) to TRBJ1-2, with TRBD1 identical over 7 bases. The J segment lost 2 bases and the V segment lost 4 bases, leaving 1 base of the junction unmatched. The CDR3 extends over 13 amino acids. The germline V gene has CDR1 LGHDT and CDR2 YNNKEL (reference sequence). The CDR3 spells CASSLTGNYGYTF. CDR3 nucleotide sequence: TGTGCCAGCAGCCTGACAGGGAACTATGGCTACACCTTC.

This clone has just one count. This chain uses TRBV9 with TRBJ2-2; 13 bases align to TRBD2. Germline assignment: CDR1 SGDLS and CDR2 YYNGEE. The CDR3 contains 17 residues. V lost 2 bases to trimming and J lost 2 bases; unmatched junction nucleotides: 3. CDR3 coding DNA: TGTGCCAGCAGCGTTAGACTAGCGGGGGGAAACACCGGGGAGCTGTTTTTT. This encodes CASSVRLAGGNTGELFF.